This T cell receptor beta chain comes out of a study of cytotoxic CD8 clonotypes in ibrutinib-treated CLL. Sequenced by immunoSEQ multiplex PCR; TCRdb stores in-frame clones only, minus some. In the table there are 40,000 to 55,000 clones, less than 85% of which are singletons. TCR beta libraries used around 2 micrograms of genomic DNA from cryopreserved PBMCs. Trimming took off 5 bases at V and 14 bases at J, with 19 bases between the two ends. The CDR3 runs 14 residues. Germline assignment: CDR1 SGHAT and CDR2 FQNNGV. This chain connects TRBV11-2 to TRBJ1-6; D is uncertain. The receptor's source is a human donor with chronic lymphocytic leukemia. The sample was PBMCs, taken after 24 months of ibrutinib treatment. This CDR3 is CASSLDPSVRALHF. The CDR3 DNA is TGTGCCAGCAGCCTCGACCCGAGTGTGAGAGCCCTCCACTTT.